This T cell receptor (beta chain) was retrieved from a study of T cells after yellow fever vaccination. Findings and limits, study-wide: The presence of abundant clonotypes contaminating from the bulk population was possible in FACS-sorted repertoires.

A 5'RACE template-switching step, the method used to make TCR cDNA, added a universal primer site and UMIs. TCRdb re-called the 5' RACE reads with MiXCR, one entry per CDR3 protein. The sample records under 700,000 distinct CDR3 sequences, roughly a sixth being singletons. This clonotype was counted only a few times. Its antigen is still unknown. The material sequenced was PBMCs, taken 4 to 6 days after the first yellow fever vaccination. This clonotype originated in a man younger than 30 who received the YFV17D yellow fever vaccine.

CDR3 amino acids: CASSGRSSGANVLTF. In DNA, the CDR3 is TGTGCCAGCAGTGGCAGATCCTCTGGGGCCAACGTCCTGACTTTC. This sequence joins TRBV6-1 and TRBJ2-6; D gene ambiguous. The germline V gene encodes CDR1 MNHNS and CDR2 SASEGT. V was trimmed by 4 bases and J by 0 bases, leaving 7 bases between them. There are 15 residues in the CDR3.